The rows below give T cell receptor beta chains drawn from one sample of a study of monozygotic twins with inflammatory bowel disease. TCRdb re-called the 5' RACE reads and shows each CDR3 protein once, DNA omitted. The table lists about 140,000 distinct CDR3 sequences, with 0.95% to 1.5% in the top ten. Sequencing was carried out using blood. The receptors originated from a human donor with ulcerative colitis or Crohn's disease, or a healthy co-twin of an affected twin (not recorded which). Each CDR3 is given with its conserved first and last residue.

j_call: TRBJ2-3
v_call: TRBV5-1
cdr3_aa: CASSSDRVLGTDTQYF

j_call: TRBJ2-7
v_call: TRBV6-1
cdr3_aa: CASSDTYRGEQYF

j_call: TRBJ2-3
v_call: TRBV7-9
cdr3_aa: CASSLAGRADTQYF

j_call: TRBJ2-2
v_call: TRBV28
cdr3_aa: CASSLMGLAPTGELFF

j_call: TRBJ2-5
v_call: TRBV20-1
cdr3_aa: CSARDTLGLAVQETQYF

j_call: TRBJ2-7
v_call: TRBV20-1
cdr3_aa: CSANSNTGTSGSSSSYEQYF

j_call: TRBJ2-4
v_call: TRBV2
cdr3_aa: CASSDDAGGGRNIQYF

j_call: TRBJ2-7
v_call: TRBV20-1
cdr3_aa: CSARDRPSGSYEQYF

j_call: TRBJ2-3
v_call: TRBV12-3/TRBV12-4
cdr3_aa: CASSLAGVDTQYF

j_call: TRBJ2-2
v_call: TRBV7-7
cdr3_aa: CASTSTIGEERGELFF

j_call: TRBJ2-1
v_call: TRBV6-1
cdr3_aa: CASSVETQGLYNEQFF

j_call: TRBJ2-2
v_call: TRBV14
cdr3_aa: CASSHRLAGELFF

j_call: TRBJ2-7
v_call: TRBV12-3/TRBV12-4
cdr3_aa: CASSPRTETYEQYF

j_call: TRBJ2-5
v_call: TRBV27
cdr3_aa: CASSLSSLETQYF

j_call: TRBJ2-7
v_call: TRBV3-1
cdr3_aa: CASSQSAGTYEQYF

j_call: TRBJ2-7
v_call: TRBV5-1
cdr3_aa: CASSLTGAYEQYF

j_call: TRBJ2-7
v_call: TRBV15
cdr3_aa: CATSRDPRAGAEQYF

j_call: TRBJ1-1
v_call: TRBV7-9
cdr3_aa: CASSFAGTNTEAFF

j_call: TRBJ2-7
v_call: TRBV20-1
cdr3_aa: CSARTRYGFYEQYF

j_call: TRBJ2-2
v_call: TRBV6-2/TRBV6-3
cdr3_aa: CASTTLGDRDVGELFF

j_call: TRBJ2-3
v_call: TRBV3-1
cdr3_aa: CASSQVSGSPTDTQYF

j_call: TRBJ1-6
v_call: TRBV4-2
cdr3_aa: CASSQDPTGYNSPLHF

j_call: TRBJ1-4
v_call: TRBV2
cdr3_aa: CANKLDRGQEKLFF

j_call: TRBJ2-5
v_call: TRBV14
cdr3_aa: CASSQDIREGETQYF

j_call: TRBJ1-5
v_call: TRBV11-2
cdr3_aa: CASSLGVNQPQHF

j_call: TRBJ2-7
v_call: TRBV7-2
cdr3_aa: CASSLNRGGEQYF